This TCR beta chain was found in a study of cytomegalovirus exposure and HLA in healthy donors. The overall study: As released early, the data held 85 million to 95 million unique TCRs from HLA-typed donors.

Trimming took off 5 bases at V and 7 bases at J, with 12 bases between the two ends. CDR3 size: 12 residues. CDR1 and CDR2 (germline): SQVTM, ANQGSEA. Study-wide results and caveats: Follow-up analysis found HLA locus-dependent TCR association rates, highest for DRB1 and lowest for HLA-C.

A remark on this clone: Its specificity is not known.

The PCR was carried out with 60 Vbeta primers and 13 Jbeta primers. The assay was immunoSEQ multiplex PCR, and TCRdb's table has in-frame clones only and misses some. The profile shows 100,000 to 140,000 clones, over 75% of them singletons. The source material was PBMCs. This TCR was sampled from a man aged 30 to 39 in good health and CMV-seronegative. The chain carries TRBV29-1 and TRBJ1-5; possibly TRBD1 for D (6 bases). CDR3 coding DNA: TGCAGCGTTCAGGCCAGGGGACAGCCCCAGCATTTT. This sequence encodes CSVQARGQPQHF. Drawing the rest from reference TRBV29-1 and TRBJ1-5, the complete variable domain is SAVISQKPSRDICQRGTSLTIQCQVDSQVTMMFWYRQQPGQSLTLIATANQGSEATYESGFVIDKFPISRPNLTFSTLTVSNMSPEDSSIYLCSVQARGQPQHFGDGTRLSIL.